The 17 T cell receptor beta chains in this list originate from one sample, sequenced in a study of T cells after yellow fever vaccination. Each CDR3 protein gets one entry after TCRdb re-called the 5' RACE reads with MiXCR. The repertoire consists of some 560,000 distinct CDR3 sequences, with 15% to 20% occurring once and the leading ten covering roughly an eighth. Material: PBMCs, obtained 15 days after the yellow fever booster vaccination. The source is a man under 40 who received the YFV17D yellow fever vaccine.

CDR3 coding DNA: TGTGCCAGCAGTTTTTTCGGGACTAGCGACAATGAGCAGTTCTTC. Residues: CASSFFGTSDNEQFF. The chain uses TRBV28 and TRBJ2-1; 10 nucleotides align to TRBD2. The V gene's germline CDR1 is MDHEN and CDR2 SYDVKM. CDR3 size: 15 residues. Trimming cost V 3 bases and J 5 bases; bases outside gene matches: 4.

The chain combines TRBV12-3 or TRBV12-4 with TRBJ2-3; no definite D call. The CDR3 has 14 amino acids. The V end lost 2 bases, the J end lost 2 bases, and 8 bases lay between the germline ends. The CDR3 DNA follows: TGTGCCAGCAGTTTAAAGATTACCACAGATACGCAGTATTTT. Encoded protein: CASSLKITTDTQYF.

DNA of the CDR3: TGTGCCAGCAAGGGTAGCGGGATCTCCTACGAGCAGTACTTC. It codes for CASKGSGISYEQYF. This chain connects TRBV6-1 to TRBJ2-7; 8 bases are a match to TRBD2. CDR3 length: 14 residues. Germline V gives CDR1 MNHNS, CDR2 SASEGT. V dropped 7 bases and J dropped 0; count of bases not matched to a gene: 5.

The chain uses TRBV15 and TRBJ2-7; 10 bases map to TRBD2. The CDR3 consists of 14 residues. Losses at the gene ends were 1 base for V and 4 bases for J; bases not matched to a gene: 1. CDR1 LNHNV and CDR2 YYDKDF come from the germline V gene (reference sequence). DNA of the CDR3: TGTGCCACCAGCAGAGTAGCGGGAGGATACGAGCAGTACTTC. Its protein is CATSRVAGGYEQYF.

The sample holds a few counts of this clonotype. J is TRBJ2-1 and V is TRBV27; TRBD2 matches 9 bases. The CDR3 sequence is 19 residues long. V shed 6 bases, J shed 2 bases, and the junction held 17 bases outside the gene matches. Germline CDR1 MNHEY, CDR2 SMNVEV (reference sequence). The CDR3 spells CASSPLGLADPLPYNEQFF. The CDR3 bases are TGTGCCAGCAGCCCTCTGGGACTAGCAGACCCACTTCCCTACAATGAGCAGTTCTTC.

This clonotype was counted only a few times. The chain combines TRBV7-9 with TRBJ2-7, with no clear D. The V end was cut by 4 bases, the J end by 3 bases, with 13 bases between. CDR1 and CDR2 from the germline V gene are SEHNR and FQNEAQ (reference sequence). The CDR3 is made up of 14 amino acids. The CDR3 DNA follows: TGTGCCAGCAGCTACCAGCCCCTATTCTACGAGCAGTACTTC. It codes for CASSYQPLFYEQYF.

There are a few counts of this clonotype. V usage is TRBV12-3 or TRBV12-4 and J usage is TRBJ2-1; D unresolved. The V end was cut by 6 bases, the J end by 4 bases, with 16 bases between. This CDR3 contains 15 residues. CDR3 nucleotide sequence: TGTGCCAGCAGCACCGCGGACCGAACTTACAATGAGCAGTTCTTC. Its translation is CASSTADRTYNEQFF.

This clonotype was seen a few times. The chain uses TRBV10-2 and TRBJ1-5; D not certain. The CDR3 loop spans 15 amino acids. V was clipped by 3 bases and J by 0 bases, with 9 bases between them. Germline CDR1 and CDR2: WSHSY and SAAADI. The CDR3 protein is CASSESFYSNQPQHF. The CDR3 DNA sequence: TGCGCCAGCAGTGAAAGTTTTTATAGCAATCAGCCCCAGCATTTT.

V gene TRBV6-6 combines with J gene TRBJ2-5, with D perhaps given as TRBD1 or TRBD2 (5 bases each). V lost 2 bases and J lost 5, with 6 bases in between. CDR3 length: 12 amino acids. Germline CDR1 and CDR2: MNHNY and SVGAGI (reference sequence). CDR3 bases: TGTGCCAGCAGTTACGGGACGGAGACCCAGTACTTC. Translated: CASSYGTETQYF.

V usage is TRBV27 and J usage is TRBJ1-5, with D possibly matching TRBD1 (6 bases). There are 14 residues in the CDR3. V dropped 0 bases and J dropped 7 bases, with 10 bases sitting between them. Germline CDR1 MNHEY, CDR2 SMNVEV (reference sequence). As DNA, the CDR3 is TGTGCCAGCAGTTTATCGGGAGGGGGACAGCCCCAGCATTTT. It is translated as CASSLSGGGQPQHF.

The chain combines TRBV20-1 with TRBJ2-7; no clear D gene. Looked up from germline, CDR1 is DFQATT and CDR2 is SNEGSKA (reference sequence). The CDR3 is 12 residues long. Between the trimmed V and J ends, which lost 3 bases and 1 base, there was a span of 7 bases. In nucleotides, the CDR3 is TGCAGTGCTAGGGCGTCTTCCTACGAGCAGTACTTC. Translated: CSARASSYEQYF.

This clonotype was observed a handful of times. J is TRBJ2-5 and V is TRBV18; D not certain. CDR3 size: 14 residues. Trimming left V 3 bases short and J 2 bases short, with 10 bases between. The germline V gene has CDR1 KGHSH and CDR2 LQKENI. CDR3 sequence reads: CASSPIERQETQYF. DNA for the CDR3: TGTGCCAGCTCACCCATCGAACGGCAAGAGACCCAGTACTTC.

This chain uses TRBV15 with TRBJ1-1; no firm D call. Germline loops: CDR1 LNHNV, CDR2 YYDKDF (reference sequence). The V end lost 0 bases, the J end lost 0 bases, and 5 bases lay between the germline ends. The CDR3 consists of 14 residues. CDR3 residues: CATSREVMNTEAFF. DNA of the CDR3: TGTGCCACCAGCAGAGAGGTGATGAACACTGAAGCTTTCTTT.

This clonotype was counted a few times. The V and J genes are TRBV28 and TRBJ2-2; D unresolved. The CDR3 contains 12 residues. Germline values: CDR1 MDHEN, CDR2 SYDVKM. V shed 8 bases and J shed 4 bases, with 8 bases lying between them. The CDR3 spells CASPSPTGELFF. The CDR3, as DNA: TGTGCCAGCCCCTCGCCCACCGGGGAGCTGTTTTTT. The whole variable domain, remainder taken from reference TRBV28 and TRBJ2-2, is DVKVTQSSRYLVKRTGEKVFLECVQDMDHENMFWYRQDPGLGLRLIYFSYDVKMKEKGDIPEGYSVSREKKERFSLILESASTNQTSMYLCASPSPTGELFFGEGSRLTVL.

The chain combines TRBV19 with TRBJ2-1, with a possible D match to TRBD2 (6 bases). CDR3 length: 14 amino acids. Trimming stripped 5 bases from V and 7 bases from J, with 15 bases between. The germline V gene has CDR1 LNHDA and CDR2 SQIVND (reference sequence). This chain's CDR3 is CASSPWDRGNEQFF. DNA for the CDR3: TGTGCCAGTAGTCCCTGGGACCGGGGGAATGAGCAGTTCTTC.

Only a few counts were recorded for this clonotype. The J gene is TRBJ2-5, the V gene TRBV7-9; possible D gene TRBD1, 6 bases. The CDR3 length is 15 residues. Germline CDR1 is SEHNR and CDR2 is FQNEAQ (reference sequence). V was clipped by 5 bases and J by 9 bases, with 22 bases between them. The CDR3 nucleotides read TGTGCCAGCAGCACTTCGCCCGGACCGGCAGGGGCCCAGTACTTC. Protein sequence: CASSTSPGPAGAQYF.

CDR3 sequence: CASSWAGPQETQYF. DNA for the CDR3: TGTGCCAGCAGTTGGGCAGGGCCCCAAGAGACCCAGTACTTC. The gene calls are TRBV28 and TRBJ2-5; a weak D match, TRBD1 (5 bases). Per germline, CDR1 MDHEN and CDR2 SYDVKM. This CDR3 contains 14 residues. Deletions cut 4 bases from V and 1 base from J, with 10 bases between.